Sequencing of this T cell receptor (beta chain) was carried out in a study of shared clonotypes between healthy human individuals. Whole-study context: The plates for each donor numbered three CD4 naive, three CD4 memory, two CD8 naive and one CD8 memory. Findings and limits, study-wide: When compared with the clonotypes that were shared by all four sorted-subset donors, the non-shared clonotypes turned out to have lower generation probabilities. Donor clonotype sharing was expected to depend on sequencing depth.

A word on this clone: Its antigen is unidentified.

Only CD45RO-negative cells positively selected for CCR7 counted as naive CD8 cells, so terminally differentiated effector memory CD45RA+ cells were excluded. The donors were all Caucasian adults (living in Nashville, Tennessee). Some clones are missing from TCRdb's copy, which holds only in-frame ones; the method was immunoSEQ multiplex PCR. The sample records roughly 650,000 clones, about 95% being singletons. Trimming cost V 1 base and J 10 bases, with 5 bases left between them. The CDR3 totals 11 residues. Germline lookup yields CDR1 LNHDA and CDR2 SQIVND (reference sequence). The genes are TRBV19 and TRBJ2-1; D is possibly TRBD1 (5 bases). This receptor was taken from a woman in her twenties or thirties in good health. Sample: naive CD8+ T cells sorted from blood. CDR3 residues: CASSIGTEQFF. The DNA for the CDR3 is TGTGCCAGTAGTATAGGGACAGAGCAGTTCTTC.